These 28 T cell receptor beta chains originate from one sample sequenced in a study of cytomegalovirus exposure and HLA in healthy donors. The PCR ran on 60 Vbeta and 13 Jbeta primers. Using immunoSEQ multiplex PCR, the repertoire was profiled, and TCRdb retains in-frame clones only, with some absent. The data hold over 100,000 clones, with approximately 80% observed a single time. The specimen sequenced was PBMCs. All receptors derive from a male donor in good health and CMV-seropositive.

As regards this clone: At the DNA level, this CDR3 is encoded by other sequences in the same sample as well. The rearrangement links TRBV27 to TRBJ2-7; 7 nucleotides align to TRBD2. The germline V gene encodes CDR1 MNHEY and CDR2 SMNVEV (reference sequence). This CDR3 has 13 amino acids. The V segment lost 7 bases and the J segment 3 bases; nucleotides outside the gene matches: 6. Written as DNA, the CDR3 is TGTGCCAGCATGGCTAGCGGACTCTACGAGCAGTACTTC. Translating it yields CASMASGLYEQYF.

This clone has more than one count but fewer than ten. The chain has TRBV6-1 and TRBJ1-2; 7 nucleotides line up with TRBD1. The CDR3 runs to 14 residues. Germline assignment: CDR1 MNHNS and CDR2 SASEGT. V gave up 4 bases and J gave up 3 bases; unmatched junction bases: 5. CDR3: CASSVARGDYGYTF. CDR3 DNA sequence: TGTGCCAGCAGTGTTGCCAGGGGGGACTATGGCTACACCTTC.

This clone occurred once. This sequence joins TRBV6-1 and TRBJ2-7, with unresolved D. Germline-derived CDR1 and CDR2 are MNHNS and SASEGT. Trimming removed 7 bases from V and 2 bases from J, with 12 bases in between. The CDR3 consists of 13 residues. CDR3 amino acids: CASTAHGAYEQYF. In DNA, the CDR3 is TGTGCCAGCACGGCACATGGAGCCTACGAGCAGTACTTC.

The chain recombines TRBV10-3 with TRBJ2-1; 8 positions match TRBD2. Germline lookup yields CDR1 ENHRY and CDR2 SYGVKD. With 6 bases clipped from V and 8 bases from J, the junction kept 6 bases outside the gene matches. The CDR3 runs to 13 residues. The CDR3 is CAIRGLGLDEQFF. CDR3 sequence (DNA): TGTGCCATCAGGGGACTAGGACTCGATGAGCAGTTCTTC.

This chain links TRBV15 with TRBJ2-7; 7 bases map to TRBD1. Germline-derived CDR1 and CDR2 are LNHNV and YYDKDF (reference sequence). This CDR3 has 13 amino acids. The trim removed 6 bases at V and 2 bases at J, leaving 4 bases unmatched. The CDR3 loop is CATSGTEPYEQYF. DNA of the CDR3: TGTGCCACCAGTGGGACAGAACCCTACGAGCAGTACTTC.

The rearrangement links TRBV5-1 to TRBJ2-4; 9 positions agree with TRBD1. The CDR3 has 14 amino acids. Germline V gene sequence: CDR1 SGHRS, CDR2 YFSETQ. J was trimmed by 12 bases and V by 5 bases; bases with no gene match: 12. The CDR3 bases are TGCGCCAGCAGGCGACAGGGGGGGCCGGACAGTCAGTACTTC. Protein product: CASRRQGGPDSQYF.

The chain uses TRBV28 and TRBJ1-2, with TRBD1 identical over 8 bases. V lost 6 bases and J lost 4; bases outside the gene matches: 7. Germline V gene sequence: CDR1 MDHEN, CDR2 SYDVKM. The CDR3 sequence is 14 residues long. The CDR3 region is CASRSGTGFYGYTF. The DNA of the CDR3 is TGTGCCAGCAGGTCCGGGACAGGCTTCTATGGCTACACCTTC.

The V and J genes are TRBV6-5 and TRBJ1-1; D unclear. Germline CDR1 reads MNHEY; CDR2 reads SVGAGI. V lost 7 bases, J lost 7 bases, and 13 bases lay in between. The CDR3 spans 12 residues. The CDR3, as DNA: TGTGCCAGCACCCACGGGGTGGGTGAAGCTTTCTTT. This translates into CASTHGVGEAFF.

This chain connects TRBV4-1 to TRBJ2-5; D is perhaps TRBD1 (6 bases). The CDR3 covers 18 residues. CDR1 and CDR2 from the germline V gene are MGHRA and YSYEKL. V was pared by 4 bases and J by 5 bases, with 26 bases between. CDR3 nucleotide sequence: TGCGCCAGCAGCCCGAGCCCATCGGGACAAGGGCAACGGGAGACCCAGTACTTC. Translating it yields CASSPSPSGQGQRETQYF.

In its sample, this clone was seen a few times. For the CDR3, the DNA is TGTGCCACCAGCCGCGGACTAGAACAAGAGACCCAGTACTTC. The encoded protein is CATSRGLEQETQYF. The chain has TRBV15 and TRBJ2-5; the match to TRBD2 covers 7 bases. The CDR3 has 14 amino acids. Trimming took 5 bases from V and 2 from J; bases not matched to a gene: 5. In germline, CDR1 is LNHNV, CDR2 YYDKDF (reference sequence).

The rearrangement uses TRBV2 and TRBJ2-5; D uncertain. This CDR3 region has 14 residues. Germline CDR1 SNHLY, CDR2 FYNNEI. Trimming removed 7 bases from V and 5 bases from J, with 17 bases in between. CDR3: CASTGLRNSETQYF. The CDR3 DNA reads TGTGCCAGCACTGGTCTCCGAAACAGCGAGACCCAGTACTTC. The full variable domain, its missing parts supplied by reference TRBV2 and TRBJ2-5, is EPEVTQTPSHQVTQMGQEVILRCVPISNHLYFYWYRQILGQKVEFLVSFYNNEISEKSEIFDDQFSVERPDGSNFTLKIRSTKLEDSAMYFCASTGLRNSETQYFGPGTRLLVL.

This clone turned up a few times. J is TRBJ1-4 and V is TRBV7-9; D is unresolved. This CDR3 contains 13 residues. The V end lost 5 bases, the J end lost 10 bases, and 14 bases lay between the germline ends. Looked up from germline, CDR1 is SEHNR and CDR2 is FQNEAQ (reference sequence). The CDR3 reads CASSLPGGGKLFF. DNA of the CDR3: TGTGCCAGCAGCCTTCCGGGAGGAGGAAAACTGTTTTTT. Using reference TRBV7-9 and TRBJ1-4 for the parts outside the CDR3, the full variable domain is DTGVSQNPRHKITKRGQNVTFRCDPISEHNRLYWYRQTLGQGPEFLTYFQNEAQLEKSRLLSDRFSAERPKGSFSTLEIQRTEQGDSAMYLCASSLPGGGKLFFGSGTQLSVL.

The chain combines TRBV28 with TRBJ2-3, with 8 bases matching TRBD1. Germline CDR1 and CDR2: MDHEN and SYDVKM. The V gene end was trimmed by 3 bases and the J gene end by 1 base; junction bases not matched to a gene: 6. The CDR3 runs to 16 residues. The CDR3 sequence: CASSLVGQVGTDTQYF. The CDR3 DNA reads as TGTGCCAGCAGTTTGGTGGGACAGGTGGGCACAGATACGCAGTATTTT.

The V gene is TRBV7-6, the J gene TRBJ2-1; 7 positions match TRBD1. This CDR3 is built from 15 residues. Germline CDR1 reads SGHVS; CDR2 reads FNYEAQ. Trimming at V came to 1 base and at J to 6 bases, leaving 6 bases not matched to a gene. The CDR3 region is CASSLVVAGGNEQFF. DNA of the CDR3: TGTGCCAGCAGCTTAGTCGTGGCAGGGGGCAATGAGCAGTTCTTC.

This chain links TRBV18 with TRBJ1-2, with D tentatively TRBD1 (6 bases). Germline assignment: CDR1 KGHSH and CDR2 LQKENI. V lost 0 bases, J lost 5 bases, and 19 bases lay in between. The CDR3 has 17 residues. The CDR3 reads CASSPPSTGMVRYGYTF. The CDR3 region has the DNA TGTGCCAGCTCACCACCATCCACAGGGATGGTAAGGTATGGCTACACCTTC.

As for this clone: One end of the junction varies from germline; a read error may be responsible. The CDR3 region has the DNA TGCGTCAGCAGCTTTCAAGGTCCGACTAGCTCCTACAATGAGCAGTTCTTC. Protein: CVSSFQGPTSSYNEQFF. This sequence joins TRBV4-1 and TRBJ2-1; maybe TRBD2 (6 bases). CDR3 length: 17 residues. CDR1 and CDR2 from the germline V gene are MGHRA and YSYEKL.

The genes are TRBV4-2 and TRBJ2-7, with 9 bases fitting TRBD1. The J segment lost 4 bases and the V segment lost 3 bases, leaving 7 bases of the junction unmatched. The germline gives CDR1 LGHNA, CDR2 YNFKEQ. The CDR3 totals 15 residues. In DNA form, the CDR3 reads TGTGCCAGCAGCCAGAGGGGACAGGGAGATTACGAGCAGTACTTC. Its protein product is CASSQRGQGDYEQYF.

This clone was seen a handful of times. This chain connects TRBV10-3 to TRBJ1-1; D may be TRBD1 (6 bases). Between the trimmed V and J ends, which lost 4 bases and 0 bases, there was a span of 9 bases. From germline, CDR1 is ENHRY and CDR2 SYGVKD. The CDR3 spans 14 residues. CDR3 sequence: CAISVQGMNTEAFF. The DNA of the CDR3 is TGTGCCATCAGTGTGCAGGGGATGAACACTGAAGCTTTCTTT.

This clone occurred a few times. The chain links TRBV4-1 to TRBJ2-1; TRBD1 might be the D (6 bases). V was shortened by 1 base and J by 2 bases, with 12 bases between the two germline ends. In germline, CDR1 is MGHRA, CDR2 YSYEKL. This CDR3 spans 16 amino acids. In DNA form, the CDR3 reads TGCGCCAGCAGCCAAGCAGGGGTACCACCCTACAATGAGCAGTTCTTC. Its translation: CASSQAGVPPYNEQFF.

V gene TRBV11-2 combines with J gene TRBJ2-5; 8 positions match TRBD2. Per the germline V gene, CDR1 is SGHAT and CDR2 is FQNNGV. V dropped 2 bases and J dropped 4; count of bases not matched to a gene: 3. The CDR3 spans 14 residues. CDR3 residues: CASSLSGGRETQYF. Here the CDR3 DNA reads TGTGCCAGCAGCTTATCGGGAGGGCGAGAGACCCAGTACTTC.

This clone was detected only a few times. CDR3 in amino acids: CASSLWTTASYNEQFF. The CDR3 DNA is TGTGCCAGCTCACTGTGGACTACCGCGTCCTACAATGAGCAGTTCTTC. V gene TRBV18 combines with J gene TRBJ2-1; possible D gene TRBD2, 6 bases. Germline CDR1 is KGHSH and CDR2 is LQKENI. The V and J ends lost 4 bases and 1 base respectively, with 14 bases between them. This CDR3 spans 16 amino acids.

V and J are TRBV11-2 and TRBJ1-5, with D hard to call. The CDR3 covers 14 residues. V shed 6 bases and J shed 5 bases, with 14 bases lying between them. CDR1 and CDR2 (germline): SGHAT, FQNNGV. In nucleotides, the CDR3 is TGTGCCAGCAGTATACCGGGAGGACATCAGCCCCAGCATTTT. Translating it yields CASSIPGGHQPQHF.

V and J are TRBV28 and TRBJ2-1, with a tentative D call TRBD1 (5 bases). V gave up 5 bases and J gave up 4 bases, with 15 bases separating them. The CDR3 extends over 15 amino acids. Looked up from germline, CDR1 is MDHEN and CDR2 is SYDVKM. The CDR3 bases are TGTGCCAGCAGTCCCCAGGGTGGAGTTTACAATGAGCAGTTCTTC. It translates to CASSPQGGVYNEQFF.

This clone was found once. The CDR3 protein is CASSEGVYEQYF. DNA of the CDR3: TGTGCCAGCAGTGAGGGAGTATACGAGCAGTACTTC. This sequence joins TRBV28 and TRBJ2-5; D perhaps matches TRBD2 (5 bases). The closer fit of TRBJ2-7 to the DNA end suggests the J call may be wrong. Germline V gene data show CDR1 as MDHEN and CDR2 as SYDVKM. This CDR3 is built from 12 residues.

This clone was detected only a few times. V and J are TRBV28 and TRBJ2-5, with 11 bases fitting TRBD2. The CDR3 is 13 amino acids. J was trimmed by 4 bases and V by 11 bases; bases with no gene match: 6. Germline V gives CDR1 MDHEN, CDR2 SYDVKM. CDR3 sequence reads: CAGSGGVSETQYF. The CDR3 DNA follows: TGTGCCGGTAGCGGGGGGGTGTCAGAGACCCAGTACTTC.

The V and J genes are TRBV6-5 and TRBJ1-2, with D possibly matching TRBD1 (6 bases). V was cut by 1 base and J by 4 bases, with 16 bases left in between. The CDR3 totals 16 residues. The V gene's germline CDR1 is MNHEY and CDR2 SVGAGI. The CDR3 region is CASSYFRRQAPYGYTF. The CDR3 coding sequence is TGTGCCAGCAGTTACTTCCGCCGACAGGCCCCCTATGGCTACACCTTC.

J is TRBJ2-4 and V is TRBV9; 10 nucleotides agree with TRBD1. This CDR3 is 14 amino acids long. CDR1 is SGDLS and CDR2 is YYNGEE in the germline V gene. The junction had 4 bases not matched to a gene; V was cut back by 2 bases and J by 8 bases. The CDR3 region has the DNA TGTGCCAGCAGCGTGACAGGGGGCGGAGACATTCAGTACTTC. As protein: CASSVTGGGDIQYF.

This clone was observed a handful of times. This chain connects TRBV7-3 to TRBJ1-3; no reliable D call. V was trimmed by 3 bases and J by 1 base, leaving 7 bases between them. Germline-derived CDR1 and CDR2 are SGHTA and FQGTGA. This CDR3 region has 14 residues. The CDR3 loop is CASSLRGSGNTIYF. The CDR3 coding sequence is TGTGCCAGCAGCTTGCGGGGTTCTGGAAACACCATATATTTT.